A selection of T cell receptor beta chains follows, all from one sample in a study of cytomegalovirus exposure and HLA in healthy donors. Profiling relied on immunoSEQ multiplex PCR, and the TCRdb table lists in-frame clones only, not all of them. The data hold about 160,000 clones, with about 77% observed a single time. Specimen: PBMCs. The origin of the receptors is a man in his late teens or twenties in good health and CMV-seropositive. Both conserved end residues are part of each CDR3. A D gene is named only where the DNA matches it firmly. Expanded clones get a size class; other rows say once, few or many, or leave the size out.

d_gene | j_gene | abundance | v_gene | CDR3aa | CDR3nt
NA | TRBJ2-7 | NA | TRBV28 | CASRMGQSYEQYF | TGTGCCAGCCGAATGGGGCAGTCCTACGAGCAGTACTTC
NA | TRBJ2-5 | NA | TRBV5-1 | CASSLLTGERETQYF | TGCGCCAGCAGCTTGTTGACGGGAGAGAGAGAGACCCAGTACTTC
TRBD1 | TRBJ1-4 | NA | TRBV30 | CAWSPGGRNEKLFF | TGTGCCTGGAGTCCAGGGGGCAGGAATGAAAAACTGTTTTTT
NA | TRBJ2-2 | once | TRBV6-5 | CASRTLVPGELFF | TGTGCCAGCAGGACACTAGTTCCCGGGGAGCTGTTTTTT
NA | TRBJ2-7 | few | TRBV7-9 | CASSSPGTAYEQYF | TGTGCCAGCAGCTCACCCGGGACTGCCTACGAGCAGTACTTC
NA | TRBJ2-2 | NA | TRBV5-1 | CASSPENTGELFF | TGCGCCAGCAGCCCAGAGAACACCGGGGAGCTGTTTTTT
NA | TRBJ2-1 | NA | TRBV2 | CASSTSWTSGNNEQFF | NA
NA | TRBJ1-4 | NA | TRBV7-9 | CASSSTVPYLEKLFF | TGTGCCAGCAGCTCGACAGTGCCGTATCTTGAAAAACTGTTTTTT
NA | TRBJ2-7 | NA | TRBV7-9 | CASSSDSAYEQYF | TGTGCCAGCAGCTCGGACAGTGCCTACGAGCAGTACTTC
TRBD2 | TRBJ2-7 | NA | TRBV15 | CATSRDPTSGTSGSRRAYEQYF | TGTGCCACCAGCAGAGATCCCACCTCCGGGACTAGCGGGAGCAGGCGGGCCTACGAGCAGTACTTC
NA | TRBJ2-4 | NA | TRBV9 | CASSVAPAADIQYF | TGTGCCAGCAGCGTAGCTCCGGCAGCGGACATTCAGTACTTC
NA | TRBJ2-3 | once | TRBV7-7 | CASSLTATDTQYF | TGTGCTAGCAGCCTGACAGCCACAGATACGCAGTATTTT
TRBD2 | TRBJ2-7 | NA | TRBV10-3 | CAISPSAGHSGGSYEQYF | TGTGCCATCAGTCCTTCGGCGGGGCACAGCGGGGGCTCCTACGAGCAGTACTTC